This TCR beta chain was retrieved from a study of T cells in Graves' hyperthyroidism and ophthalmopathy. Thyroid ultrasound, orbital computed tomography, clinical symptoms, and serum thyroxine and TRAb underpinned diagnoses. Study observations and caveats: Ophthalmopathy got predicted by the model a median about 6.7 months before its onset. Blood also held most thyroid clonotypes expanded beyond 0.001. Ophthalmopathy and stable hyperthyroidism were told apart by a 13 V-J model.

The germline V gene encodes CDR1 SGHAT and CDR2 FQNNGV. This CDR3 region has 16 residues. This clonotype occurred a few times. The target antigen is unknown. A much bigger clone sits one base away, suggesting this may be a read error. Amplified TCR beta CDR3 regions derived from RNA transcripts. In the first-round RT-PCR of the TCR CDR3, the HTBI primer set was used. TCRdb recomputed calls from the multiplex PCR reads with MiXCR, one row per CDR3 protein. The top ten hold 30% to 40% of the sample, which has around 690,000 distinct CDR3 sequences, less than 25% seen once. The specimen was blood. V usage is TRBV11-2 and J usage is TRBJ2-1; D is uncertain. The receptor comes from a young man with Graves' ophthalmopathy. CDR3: CASSLVIMGSYNEQLF. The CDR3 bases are TGTGCCAGCAGCTTAGTAATAATGGGCTCCTACAATGAGCAGCTCTTC. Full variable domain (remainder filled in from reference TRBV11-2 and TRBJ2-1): EAGVAQSPRYKIIEKRQSVAFWCNPISGHATLYWYQQILGQGPKLLIQFQNNGVVDDSQLPKDRFSAERLKGVDSTLKIQPAKLEDSAVYLCASSLVIMGSYNEQLFGPGTRLTVL.